These 28 T cell receptor beta chains were all obtained from the same sample, sequenced in a study of blood T cell repertoires in COVID-19. The data were produced by immunoSEQ multiplex PCR, yet TCRdb's version contains in-frame clones alone and is incomplete. Of hundreds of thousands of clones listed, 70% to 90% are singletons. The specimen sequenced was peripheral blood. The receptors shown here come from a woman aged 25 to 45 with active or convalescent COVID-19.

The chain couples TRBV6-5 to TRBJ1-2; 7 nucleotides match TRBD1. Germline values: CDR1 MNHEY, CDR2 SVGAGI. V lost 0 bases and J lost 4; bases outside the gene matches: 2. CDR3 size: 14 residues. The CDR3 region has the DNA TGTGCCAGCAGTTACTCGACAGGGCGCTATGGCTACACCTTC. Its translation: CASSYSTGRYGYTF.

CDR3 in amino acids: CATSDRSSYNSPLHF. The CDR3 coding sequence is TGTGCCACGTCGGACAGAAGCTCCTATAATTCACCCCTCCACTTT. The chain joins TRBV10-3 to TRBJ1-6, with D possibly TRBD1 on 6 matching bases. Trimming removed 10 bases at V and 0 bases at J, with 13 bases between. Looked up from germline, CDR1 is ENHRY and CDR2 is SYGVKD. The CDR3 sequence is 15 residues long.

As DNA, the CDR3 is TGTGCCAGCAGCGCGACAGGGGAAGGTGAAGCTTTCTTT. Protein: CASSATGEGEAFF. This rearrangement joins TRBV7-9 to TRBJ1-1; TRBD1 matches at 8 bases. From germline, CDR1 is SEHNR and CDR2 FQNEAQ (reference sequence). The CDR3 runs 13 residues. The trim removed 5 bases at V and 7 bases at J, leaving 6 bases unmatched. The full variable domain, its missing parts supplied by reference TRBV7-9 and TRBJ1-1, is DTGVSQNPRHKITKRGQNVTFRCDPISEHNRLYWYRQTLGQGPEFLTYFQNEAQLEKSRLLSDRFSAERPKGSFSTLEIQRTEQGDSAMYLCASSATGEGEAFFGQGTRLTVV.

The chain is built from TRBV27 and TRBJ2-7; D gene ambiguous. V was clipped by 5 bases and J by 0 bases, with 5 bases between them. The CDR3 has 12 amino acids. CDR1 and CDR2 from the germline V gene are MNHEY and SMNVEV (reference sequence). CDR3 nucleotides: TGTGCCAGCAGTCCCAACTCCTACGAGCAGTACTTC. This codes for CASSPNSYEQYF.

This chain uses TRBV12-3 or TRBV12-4 with TRBJ1-2; a possible D gene is TRBD1 (6 bases). This CDR3 is built from 13 residues. V shed 9 bases and J shed 5 bases, with 16 bases lying between them. This CDR3 reads CASHRGAGYGYTF. The CDR3 DNA reads TGTGCCAGTCACCGGGGGGCAGGGTATGGCTACACCTTC.

This clone was detected only once. The chain employs TRBV29-1 and TRBJ1-2; TRBD1 matches at 8 bases. V dropped 0 bases and J dropped 6; count of bases not matched to a gene: 3. This CDR3 comprises 13 residues. CDR1 and CDR2 from the germline V gene are SQVTM and ANQGSEA. In DNA, the CDR3 is TGCAGCGTTGAAGACCCAGGGGGCCATGGCTACACCTTC. Encoded protein: CSVEDPGGHGYTF. The complete variable domain, with remaining parts taken from reference TRBV29-1 and TRBJ1-2, reads SAVISQKPSRDICQRGTSLTIQCQVDSQVTMMFWYRQQPGQSLTLIATANQGSEATYESGFVIDKFPISRPNLTFSTLTVSNMSPEDSSIYLCSVEDPGGHGYTFGSGTRLTVV.

This chain joins TRBV12-5 and TRBJ1-1; 9 nucleotides agree with TRBD1. The CDR3 contains 15 residues. Germline trimming cut 1 base from V and 1 base from J; bases unmatched to any gene: 1. Germline V lookup: CDR1 LGHNT, CDR2 FRNRAP. The CDR3 DNA reads TGTGCTAGTGGTTTGGGGGGACAGGGGAACACTGAAGCTTTCTTT. It specifies CASGLGGQGNTEAFF.

The V gene is TRBV4-1, the J gene TRBJ1-5; 7 bases match TRBD1. V shed 5 bases, J shed 6 bases, and the junction held 13 bases outside the gene matches. This CDR3 region has 16 residues. Per the germline V gene, CDR1 is MGHRA and CDR2 is YSYEKL. The CDR3 spells CASSVDTGERGQPQHF. The CDR3 nucleotides are TGCGCCAGCAGCGTTGATACAGGGGAAAGGGGTCAGCCCCAGCATTTT.

The chain joins TRBV2 to TRBJ2-6; 13 bases match TRBD2. The CDR3 totals 20 residues. Germline CDR1 and CDR2: SNHLY and FYNNEI. V shed 2 bases, J shed 3 bases, and the junction held 10 bases outside the gene matches. The CDR3 loop is CASSEPWTSGSRYGANVLTF. For the CDR3, the DNA is TGTGCCAGCAGTGAACCCTGGACTAGCGGGAGTAGGTATGGGGCCAACGTCCTGACTTTC.

With regard to this clone: A junction end diverges from the germline sequence, so it may reflect a read error. The DNA of the CDR3 is TGTGCCAGCAGTTTTCGGTTCGTAACCCAAACAGGCCCATTT. Translated, it gives CASSFRFVTQTGPF. This sequence joins TRBV28 and TRBJ1-1, with a tentative D call TRBD1 (5 bases). CDR1 is MDHEN, CDR2 SYDVKM, per germline. The length of the CDR3 is 14 residues.

This CDR3 reads CASSLGLAVSYEQYF. The CDR3 nucleotides are TGTGCCAGCAGCTTAGGCCTAGCGGTTTCCTACGAGCAGTACTTC. The chain combines TRBV13 with TRBJ2-7, with 7 bases lining up with TRBD2. The junction had 3 bases not matched to a gene; V was cut back by 0 bases and J by 1 base. The CDR3 is 15 residues long. CDR1 PRHDT and CDR2 FYEKMQ come from the germline V gene (reference sequence).

J is TRBJ2-7 and V is TRBV27; 7 bases line up with TRBD1. CDR3 length equals 16 residues. The trim removed 6 bases at V and 5 bases at J, leaving 16 bases unmatched. Germline loops: CDR1 MNHEY, CDR2 SMNVEV (reference sequence). The DNA for the CDR3 is TGTGCCAGCAGCGACACACAGGGGCCCATCAGCCACGAGCAGTACTTC. It is translated as CASSDTQGPISHEQYF.

This chain uses TRBV19 with TRBJ1-1; possibly TRBD1 for D (6 bases). Trimming removed 7 bases from V and 8 bases from J, with 20 bases in between. Germline values: CDR1 LNHDA, CDR2 SQIVND (reference sequence). This CDR3 is 14 amino acids long. CDR3 residues: CASNNRGGYPEAFF. In DNA form, the CDR3 reads TGTGCCAGTAACAATAGGGGGGGCTATCCCGAAGCTTTCTTT.

This clone was seen just once. In DNA form, the CDR3 reads TGTGCCAGCAGCGCCATAGCGGGAGCCCTAAATGAGCAGTTCTTC. As protein: CASSAIAGALNEQFF. This chain joins TRBV3-1 (or the pseudogene TRBV3-2) and TRBJ2-1, with TRBD2 identical over 9 bases. This CDR3 contains 15 residues. Germline V gives CDR1 LGHDT, CDR2 YNNKEL (reference sequence). V gave up 5 bases and J gave up 7 bases; unmatched junction bases: 9.

The rearrangement uses TRBV11-3 and TRBJ2-3; D gene unclear. Trimming left V 3 bases short and J 1 base short, with 5 bases between. The CDR3 loop spans 13 amino acids. Germline CDR1 and CDR2: SGHNT and YENEEA. DNA for the CDR3: TGTGCCAGCAGCTTTCCTGGCACAGATACGCAGTATTTT. Residues: CASSFPGTDTQYF. Full variable domain (rest looked up from reference TRBV11-3 and TRBJ2-3): EAGVVQSPRYKIIEKKQPVAFWCNPISGHNTLYWYLQNLGQGPELLIRYENEEAVDDSQLPKDRFSAERLKGVDSTLKIQPAELGDSAVYLCASSFPGTDTQYFGPGTRLTVL.

The count of this clone is one. The J gene is TRBJ2-1, the V gene TRBV7-2; 14 nucleotides match TRBD2. The junction had 6 bases not matched to a gene; V was cut back by 5 bases and J by 3 bases. The germline CDR1 and CDR2 sequences are SGHTA and FQGNSA. The CDR3 is 17 residues long. The CDR3 sequence: CASSPGLAGVDYNEQFF. CDR3 in DNA: TGTGCCAGCAGCCCGGGACTAGCGGGAGTGGACTACAATGAGCAGTTCTTC.

The chain joins TRBV2 to TRBJ1-1, with a tentative D call TRBD1 (5 bases). This CDR3 has 14 amino acids. Trimming took 7 bases from V and 1 from J, leaving 13 bases between them. The germline V gene encodes CDR1 SNHLY and CDR2 FYNNEI. CDR3 amino acids: CASTKGYENTEAFF. The CDR3, as DNA: TGTGCCAGCACCAAGGGGTATGAGAACACTGAAGCTTTCTTT. Supplemented by reference TRBV2 and TRBJ1-1, the full variable domain reads EPEVTQTPSHQVTQMGQEVILRCVPISNHLYFYWYRQILGQKVEFLVSFYNNEISEKSEIFDDQFSVERPDGSNFTLKIRSTKLEDSAMYFCASTKGYENTEAFFGQGTRLTVV.

J is TRBJ2-7 and V is TRBV11-2, with TRBD2 identical over 7 bases. The CDR3 loop spans 14 amino acids. CDR1 is SGHAT and CDR2 is FQNNGV in the germline V gene. V dropped 4 bases and J dropped 5; count of bases not matched to a gene: 8. CDR3: CASSSGLVGHEQYF. CDR3 DNA sequence: TGTGCCAGCAGCTCTGGACTAGTTGGCCACGAGCAGTACTTC.

V gene TRBV10-3 combines with J gene TRBJ1-1; a weak D match, TRBD1 (6 bases). The germline CDR1 and CDR2 sequences are ENHRY and SYGVKD. The germline V and J ends were trimmed by 4 bases and 1 base, with 7 bases remaining between them. This CDR3 contains 13 residues. CDR3 coding DNA: TGTGCCATCAGTGGGACAGAGAACACTGAAGCTTTCTTT. Translated, it gives CAISGTENTEAFF.

The chain has TRBV19 and TRBJ2-6, with D tentatively TRBD2 (6 bases). Trimming left V 4 bases short and J 3 bases short, with 10 bases between. The CDR3 totals 15 residues. The V gene's germline CDR1 is LNHDA and CDR2 SQIVND (reference sequence). The CDR3 loop reads CASSRSGVGANVLTF. The CDR3 DNA reads as TGTGCCAGTAGTAGGTCGGGAGTTGGGGCCAACGTCCTGACTTTC.

This clone was counted a single time. The chain recombines TRBV6-5 with TRBJ2-7, with 9 nucleotides matching TRBD2. Germline-derived CDR1 and CDR2 are MNHEY and SVGAGI. The junction had 9 bases not matched to a gene; V was cut back by 6 bases and J by 3 bases. The CDR3 length is 15 residues. The CDR3 region is CASRGGGTSIYEQYF. DNA for the CDR3: TGTGCCAGCAGAGGCGGTGGGACTAGCATCTACGAGCAGTACTTC.

This clone was found once. The chain joins TRBV14 to TRBJ2-7; TRBD1 matches 7 bases. Germline values: CDR1 SGHDN, CDR2 FVKESK. Trimming took 2 bases from V and 6 from J; bases not matched to a gene: 10. The CDR3 totals 15 residues. The CDR3 nucleotides read TGTGCCAGCAGCCAAAGACAGGGAGTAGTGGGCGAGCAGTACTTC. It is translated as CASSQRQGVVGEQYF.

The CDR3 loop reads CASSYAGVQNQPQHF. The CDR3, as DNA: TGTGCCAGTAGCTACGCAGGTGTCCAGAATCAGCCCCAGCATTTT. The chain uses TRBV19 and TRBJ1-5, with D unclear. This CDR3 spans 15 amino acids. Looked up from germline, CDR1 is LNHDA and CDR2 is SQIVND (reference sequence). V lost 6 bases and J 4 bases, leaving 16 bases between the germline ends.

This clone was observed a few times. The chain has TRBV13 and TRBJ1-3, with no clear D. The germline V gene has CDR1 PRHDT and CDR2 FYEKMQ (reference sequence). V was pared by 5 bases and J by 5 bases, with 16 bases between. CDR3 length: 15 residues. CDR3 region: CASSPPSGSRNTIYF. The CDR3 DNA reads as TGTGCCAGCAGCCCTCCTTCGGGGTCCCGAAACACCATATATTTT.

This clone came up once. The chain combines TRBV7-9 with TRBJ2-1; 8 bases fit TRBD1. CDR1 is SEHNR, CDR2 FQNEAQ, per germline (reference sequence). CDR3 length equals 17 residues. Unmatched junction bases numbered 14, after V lost 5 bases and J lost 5 bases. CDR3 sequence: CASSPRTGTEGDNEQFF. The CDR3 coding sequence is TGTGCCAGCAGCCCTAGGACAGGGACCGAGGGGGACAATGAGCAGTTCTTC.

The chain carries TRBV5-1 and TRBJ2-1; 12 bases are a match to TRBD2. Germline assignment: CDR1 SGHRS and CDR2 YFSETQ. CDR3 size: 18 residues. V gave up 0 bases and J gave up 2 bases; unmatched junction bases: 6. The CDR3 region has the DNA TGCGCCAGCAGCTTGGATCGACTAGCGGGAGCTGCCTACAATGAGCAGTTCTTC. It encodes CASSLDRLAGAAYNEQFF. The full variable domain, its missing parts supplied by reference TRBV5-1 and TRBJ2-1, is KAGVTQTPRYLIKTRGQQVTLSCSPISGHRSVSWYQQTPGQGLQFLFEYFSETQRNKGNFPGRFSGRQFSNSRSEMNVSTLELGDSALYLCASSLDRLAGAAYNEQFFGPGTRLTVL.

The chain has TRBV5-5 and TRBJ2-1; tentatively, D is TRBD2 (5 bases). The CDR3 has 15 residues. Germline V CDR1 and CDR2: SGHKS, YYEKEE (reference sequence). Trimming cost V 1 base and J 8 bases, with 16 bases left between them. CDR3 protein: CASSLSSLGSDEQFF. The CDR3 region has the DNA TGTGCCAGCAGCTTGTCCTCCCTAGGGAGCGATGAGCAGTTCTTC.

The chain recombines TRBV11-2 with TRBJ2-5; TRBD1 aligns across 7 bases. Germline CDR1 and CDR2: SGHAT and FQNNGV. The J segment lost 1 base and the V segment lost 0 bases, leaving 5 bases of the junction unmatched. The length of the CDR3 is 16 residues. The CDR3 bases are TGTGCCAGCAGCTTAGATCGTGGGACAGTCCAAGAGACCCAGTACTTC. This encodes CASSLDRGTVQETQYF.